This T cell receptor beta chain appears in the sequencing data of a study of blood T cell repertoires in COVID-19. Seattle patients were enrolled while actively infected and followed longitudinally. After removal of 5 bases from V and 4 bases from J, the junction contained 13 bases not matched to a gene. The CDR3 runs 18 residues. Looked up from germline, CDR1 is SGHAT and CDR2 is FQNNGV. Some clones are missing from TCRdb's copy, which holds only in-frame ones; the method was immunoSEQ multiplex PCR. The table records 80,000 or so clones, roughly 85% of them present only once. The TCR sequence derives from a man aged 55 to 70 with COVID-19, enrolled during active disease. The chain carries TRBV11-2 and TRBJ2-5, with 13 bases aligning to TRBD2. Material for sequencing was peripheral blood. Here the CDR3 reads CASSLRELGTSGIETQYF. The CDR3 coding sequence is TGTGCCAGCAGCCTGAGGGAGTTGGGGACTAGCGGGATAGAGACCCAGTACTTC.